This paragraph covers one T cell receptor (beta chain) sequence. Its specificity is unknown. These data originate in a study of T-cell memory formation after mild COVID-19. General study findings and limits: Largely, contracting CD4+ clones fell within CM and EM, and contracting CD8+ clones within EMRA.

The germline CDR1 and CDR2 sequences are SNHLY and FYNNEI. The CDR3 consists of 15 residues. V was pared by 10 bases and J by 2 bases, with 17 bases between. Each CDR3 protein gets one entry after TCRdb re-called the 5' RACE reads with MiXCR. This table holds approximately 150,000 distinct CDR3 sequences, about 15% found once. The V and J genes are TRBV2 and TRBJ2-2, with D possibly being TRBD1 or TRBD2 (5 bases each). Sequencing was performed on PBMCs or a T cell subset sorted from them (not recorded which). The TCR originated in an adult woman who had mild COVID-19 (a few samples of this study predate the infection). Cell type and time point are not known. The chain's CDR3 is CATGVGGINTGELFF. CDR3 nucleotide sequence: TGTGCCACTGGGGTTGGGGGAATCAACACCGGGGAGCTGTTTTTT.